This is a list of T cell receptor beta chains from one sample in a study of technical replicates of blood from a few donors. The table came from immunoSEQ multiplex PCR; TCRdb's copy has only in-frame clones and leaves some out. The sample shows under 100,000 clones, around 94% of them seen only once. The specimen sequenced was T cells isolated from PBMCs. The source of these receptors is a human donor in good health. CDR3s include the opening cysteine and the closing phenylalanine or tryptophan.

J,V,CDR3
TRBJ2-5,TRBV19,CASSIGLLVQETQYF
TRBJ2-7,TRBV28,CASSVLGSYEQYF
TRBJ2-4,TRBV11-3,CASSSRGPRNIQYF
TRBJ2-1,TRBV7-6,CASSLAGEHEQFF
TRBJ1-4,TRBV28,CASSSQQGVFEKLFF
TRBJ2-5,TRBV6-1,CASSELTSGGPFQETQYF
TRBJ1-5,TRBV28,CASSFYEANQPQHF
TRBJ2-1,TRBV9,CASSIQGGTSGSNEQFF
TRBJ2-3,TRBV5-4,CASSLVRSLTDTQYF
TRBJ1-2,TRBV6-4,CASRHDRGYYGYTF
TRBJ1-5,TRBV6-5,CASSLTGGANQPQHF
TRBJ1-4,TRBV30,CAWTMGQGSQKLFF
TRBJ2-3,TRBV6-5,CASMTATDTQYF
TRBJ2-1,TRBV28,CASIRRSSYNEQFF
TRBJ1-5,TRBV30,CAFARGFGPQHF
TRBJ2-7,TRBV18,CASSISDSYEQYF
TRBJ1-1,TRBV6-6,CASSLDRDTEAFF
TRBJ2-2,TRBV2,CASSVEVGRVFGELFF
TRBJ2-1,TRBV14,CASSQVGGRALDEQFF
TRBJ1-5,TRBV4-1,CASSQEPGGVGDQPQHF
TRBJ1-2,TRBV6-1,CASSHENSGNYGYTF
TRBJ1-1,TRBV5-1,CASSLLGAGGTEAFF
TRBJ1-2,TRBV10-3,CAIGAQVNYGYTF